The source of this TCR beta chain is a study of PD-L1 blockade in urothelial cancer. Assay used: immunoSEQ multiplex PCR; TCRdb lists only in-frame clones, some missing. The sample holds some 35,000 clones; around 90% are singletons and the top ten take 8.3%. Trimming pared 0 bases from V and 2 bases from J, leaving 26 bases between. The CDR3 is 20 amino acids. Germline V gene data show CDR1 as SGDLS and CDR2 as YYNGEE. Every patient provided from 1 to 8 samples, collected pretreatment and on-treatment. The TCR comes from a man in his 70s with urothelial cancer. Sequencing was performed on PBMCs, taken around atezolizumab (anti-PD-L1) treatment. The chain recombines TRBV9 with TRBJ2-5, with D possibly being TRBD2 (5 bases). The CDR3 DNA follows: TGTGCCAGCAGCGTAGCGACTAATGTCTTAGGAGTTCCCCTTCAAGAGACCCAGTACTTC. Translated: CASSVATNVLGVPLQETQYF.